This is a list of T cell receptor beta chains from one sample in a study of blood T cell repertoires in COVID-19. This table comes from immunoSEQ multiplex PCR, and its TCRdb copy is limited to in-frame clones, with some not included. Of 200,000 to 250,000 clones in the sample, around 86% were seen once. The sequencing sample was made of peripheral blood. All receptors derive from a man aged 25 to 45 who had recovered from COVID-19. CDR3s include the opening cysteine and the closing phenylalanine or tryptophan. The order of the fields is D gene, clone size, J gene, V gene, CDR3 length, CDR3 protein, CDR3 DNA. D genes are given only for firm matches. The size field is filled for only some rows; it gives once, few, many or a size class.

D: NA; size: NA; J: TRBJ1-1; V: TRBV25-1; length: 15; CDR3: CASSDAQSMNTEAFF; DNA: TGTGCCAGCAGTGACGCCCAAAGCATGAACACTGAAGCTTTCTTT
D: NA; size: NA; J: TRBJ2-1; V: TRBV19; length: 15; CDR3: CASSITNLAYNEQFF; DNA: TGTGCCAGTAGTATCACCAATCTAGCCTACAATGAGCAGTTCTTC
D: NA; size: NA; J: TRBJ1-2; V: TRBV13; length: 13; CDR3: CASSLGHGGSGTF; DNA: TGTGCCAGCAGCTTAGGCCACGGGGGAAGCGGCACCTTC
D: TRBD1; size: NA; J: TRBJ2-3; V: TRBV7-2; length: 14; CDR3: CASSSTGRTDTQYF; DNA: TGTGCCAGCAGCTCGACAGGGCGGACAGATACGCAGTATTTT
D: NA; size: NA; J: TRBJ1-2; V: TRBV6-6; length: 13; CDR3: CASSDRRYDGYTF; DNA: TGTGCCAGCAGCGACAGGAGGTATGATGGCTACACCTTC
D: TRBD1; size: NA; J: TRBJ2-3; V: TRBV7-6; length: 14; CDR3: CASSSGQGTDTQYF; DNA: TGTGCCAGCAGCTCGGGACAGGGGACAGATACGCAGTATTTT
D: TRBD1; size: NA; J: TRBJ2-7; V: TRBV7-9; length: 14; CDR3: CASSSWPDRDEQYF; DNA: TGTGCCAGCAGCTCATGGCCGGACAGGGACGAGCAGTACTTC
D: NA; size: NA; J: TRBJ2-2; V: TRBV4-2; length: 13; CDR3: CASSQVDSGELFF; DNA: TGTGCCAGCAGCCAAGTGGACTCTGGGGAGCTGTTTTTT
D: TRBD2; size: NA; J: TRBJ2-3; V: TRBV6-5; length: 11; CDR3: CAPAGGATQYF; DNA: TGTGCCCCCGCGGGGGGCGCGACGCAGTATTTT
D: NA; size: NA; J: TRBJ2-3; V: TRBV2; length: 14; CDR3: CASILTRGGGPLYF; DNA: TGTGCCAGCATTCTCACCCGAGGGGGGGGGCCACTGTATTTT
D: NA; size: NA; J: TRBJ1-1; V: TRBV7-3; length: 13; CDR3: CASSSTVNTEAFF; DNA: TGTGCCAGCAGCTCGACAGTAAACACTGAAGCTTTCTTT
D: TRBD2; size: NA; J: TRBJ2-1; V: TRBV11-2; length: 16; CDR3: CASSRLAGGRYNEQFF; DNA: TGTGCCAGCAGTAGACTAGCGGGGGGGAGATACAATGAGCAGTTCTTC
D: TRBD1; size: once; J: TRBJ1-2; V: TRBV9; length: 16; CDR3: CASSVEYGQGTYGYTF; DNA: TGTGCCAGCAGCGTAGAATACGGACAGGGAACATATGGCTACACCTTC
D: TRBD2; size: NA; J: TRBJ2-3; V: TRBV28; length: 13; CDR3: CALRRGGTDTQYF; DNA: TGTGCCCTTAGACGGGGGGGCACAGATACGCAGTATTTT
D: NA; size: NA; J: TRBJ1-6; V: TRBV2; length: 16; CDR3: CASSPIAGLFNSPLHF; DNA: TGTGCCAGCAGTCCAATTGCAGGGCTGTTTAATTCACCCCTCCACTTT
D: TRBD1; size: NA; J: TRBJ1-1; V: TRBV5-6; length: 17; CDR3: CASSLVDRGLVNTEAFF; DNA: TGTGCCAGCAGCTTGGTTGACAGGGGGCTCGTGAACACTGAAGCTTTCTTT
D: TRBD1; size: NA; J: TRBJ1-2; V: TRBV10-3; length: 14; CDR3: CAISLGQTNYGYTF; DNA: TGTGCCATCAGCTTGGGACAGACAAACTATGGCTACACCTTC
D: NA; size: NA; J: TRBJ1-1; V: TRBV13; length: 14; CDR3: CASSLGARATEAFF; DNA: TGTGCCAGCAGCTTGGGGGCGCGGGCCACTGAAGCTTTCTTT
D: TRBD1; size: NA; J: TRBJ2-1; V: TRBV2; length: 16; CDR3: CASSKRDRGPYNEQFF; DNA: TGTGCCAGCAGTAAGCGGGACAGGGGGCCCTACAATGAGCAGTTCTTC
D: NA; size: NA; J: TRBJ1-1; V: TRBV7-2; length: 16; CDR3: CASSAGWWGVNTEAFF; DNA: TGTGCCAGCAGCGCCGGATGGTGGGGGGTAAACACTGAAGCTTTCTTT
D: TRBD1; size: NA; J: TRBJ2-7; V: TRBV5-6; length: 12; CDR3: CASSAGGHEQYF; DNA: TGTGCCAGCAGCGCAGGGGGCCACGAGCAGTACTTC
D: NA; size: NA; J: TRBJ2-2; V: TRBV7-9; length: 16; CDR3: CASSLARLTNTGELFF; DNA: TGTGCCAGCAGCTTAGCTCGTCTGACAAACACCGGGGAGCTGTTTTTT
D: TRBD1; size: NA; J: TRBJ1-2; V: TRBV28; length: 15; CDR3: CASSDRGGGSYGYTF; DNA: TGTGCCAGCAGCGACAGGGGCGGAGGTTCCTATGGCTACACCTTC
D: NA; size: NA; J: TRBJ1-6; V: TRBV2; length: 17; CDR3: CASSDLIGRGYNSPLHF; DNA: TGTGCCAGCAGTGACTTGATTGGCAGGGGCTATAATTCACCCCTCCACTTT
D: NA; size: NA; J: TRBJ1-5; V: TRBV19; length: 13; CDR3: CASNAEGNQPQHF; DNA: TGTGCCAGTAACGCGGAGGGCAATCAGCCCCAGCATTTT
D: NA; size: once; J: TRBJ2-7; V: TRBV20-1; length: 11; CDR3: CSAADSYEQYF; DNA: TGCAGTGCAGCGGATTCCTACGAGCAGTACTTC
D: NA; size: NA; J: TRBJ1-5; V: TRBV10-3; length: 15; CDR3: CAISESAGVGQPQHF; DNA: TGTGCCATCAGTGAGTCGGCGGGGGTAGGACAGCCCCAGCATTTT
D: NA; size: NA; J: TRBJ1-2; V: TRBV7-9; length: 15; CDR3: CASSSNRVSNHGYTF; DNA: TGTGCCAGCAGCTCGAACAGGGTTTCTAATCATGGCTACACCTTC
D: NA; size: NA; J: TRBJ1-2; V: TRBV12-3/TRBV12-4; length: 13; CDR3: CASTQTGSSGYTF; DNA: TGTGCCAGCACCCAAACCGGTAGTTCTGGCTACACCTTC
D: NA; size: NA; J: TRBJ2-1; V: TRBV13; length: 15; CDR3: CASSLGQAYYNEQFF; DNA: TGTGCCAGCAGCTTGGGGCAGGCGTACTACAATGAGCAGTTCTTC
D: TRBD2; size: NA; J: TRBJ2-5; V: TRBV11-2; length: 15; CDR3: CASSTSGAAGETQYF; DNA: TGTGCCAGCAGCACAAGCGGGGCTGCTGGAGAGACCCAGTACTTC
D: NA; size: NA; J: TRBJ2-2; V: TRBV5-1; length: 16; CDR3: CASSLGHPMNTGELFF; DNA: TGCGCCAGCAGCTTGGGACACCCTATGAACACCGGGGAGCTGTTTTTT
D: TRBD1; size: NA; J: TRBJ2-5; V: TRBV6-5; length: 13; CDR3: CASSFQGEETQYF; DNA: TGTGCCAGCAGTTTCCAGGGGGAGGAGACCCAGTACTTC
D: NA; size: NA; J: TRBJ1-2; V: TRBV6-1; length: 14; CDR3: CASSEGSVKNGYTF; DNA: TGTGCCAGCAGTGAAGGGTCGGTCAAGAATGGCTACACCTTC
D: NA; size: NA; J: TRBJ2-7; V: TRBV6-1; length: 15; CDR3: CASSEGQAWLYEQYF; DNA: TGTGCCAGCAGTGAAGGACAGGCATGGCTCTACGAGCAGTACTTC
D: TRBD2; size: NA; J: TRBJ2-5; V: TRBV7-2; length: 15; CDR3: CASSLVSSGRETQYF; DNA: TGTGCCAGCAGCTTAGTTTCTAGCGGACGAGAGACCCAGTACTTC
D: TRBD1; size: few; J: TRBJ1-1; V: TRBV11-2; length: 16; CDR3: CASSPRQGLFSPEAFF; DNA: TGTGCCAGCAGCCCCAGACAGGGGCTTTTCTCTCCTGAAGCTTTCTTT
D: TRBD1; size: NA; J: TRBJ2-4; V: TRBV19; length: 15; CDR3: CASSIDRQGPDIQYF; DNA: TGTGCCAGTAGTATAGATCGACAGGGCCCTGACATTCAGTACTTC
D: NA; size: NA; J: TRBJ2-4; V: TRBV20-1; length: 11; CDR3: CSVERGNIQYF; DNA: TGCAGTGTTGAGAGAGGGAACATTCAGTACTTC
D: TRBD1; size: NA; J: TRBJ1-1; V: TRBV5-4; length: 15; CDR3: CASSKTGTGRTEAFF; DNA: TGTGCCAGCAGCAAAACCGGGACAGGAAGAACTGAAGCTTTCTTT